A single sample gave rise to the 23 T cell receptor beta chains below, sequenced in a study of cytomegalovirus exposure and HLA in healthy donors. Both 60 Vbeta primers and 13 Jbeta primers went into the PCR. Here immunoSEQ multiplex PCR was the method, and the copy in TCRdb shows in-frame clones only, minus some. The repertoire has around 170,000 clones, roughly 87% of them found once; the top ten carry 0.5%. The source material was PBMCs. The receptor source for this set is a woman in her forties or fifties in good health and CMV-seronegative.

CDR3 nucleotide sequence: TGTGCCATCAGGGGCGGGGGACAGGGGAAATACGAGCAGTACTTC. Protein: CAIRGGGQGKYEQYF. This chain uses TRBV10-3 with TRBJ2-7; TRBD1 agrees at 10 bases. The CDR3 spans 15 residues. V lost 6 bases, J lost 4 bases, and 9 bases stayed unmatched. Germline lookup yields CDR1 ENHRY and CDR2 SYGVKD.

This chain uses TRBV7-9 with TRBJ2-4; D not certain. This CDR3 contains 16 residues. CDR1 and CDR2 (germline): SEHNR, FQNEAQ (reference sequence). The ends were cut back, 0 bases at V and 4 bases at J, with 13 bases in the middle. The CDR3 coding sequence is TGTGCCAGCAGCTTAGCTGAAGCGCACCAAAAAAACATTCAGTACTTC. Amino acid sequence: CASSLAEAHQKNIQYF.

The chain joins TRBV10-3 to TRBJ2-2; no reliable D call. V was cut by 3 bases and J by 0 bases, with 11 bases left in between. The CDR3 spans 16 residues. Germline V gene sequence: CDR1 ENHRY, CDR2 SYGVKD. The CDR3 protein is CAISDPGRPNTGELFF. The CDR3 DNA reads TGTGCCATCAGTGACCCAGGAAGACCGAACACCGGGGAGCTGTTTTTT.

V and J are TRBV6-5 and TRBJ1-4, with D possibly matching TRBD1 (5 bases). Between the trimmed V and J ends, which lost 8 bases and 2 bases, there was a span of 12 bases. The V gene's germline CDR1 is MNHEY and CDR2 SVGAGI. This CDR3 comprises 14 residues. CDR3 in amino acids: CASRKQDTNEKLFF. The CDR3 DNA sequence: TGTGCCAGCCGAAAACAGGATACTAATGAAAAACTGTTTTTT.

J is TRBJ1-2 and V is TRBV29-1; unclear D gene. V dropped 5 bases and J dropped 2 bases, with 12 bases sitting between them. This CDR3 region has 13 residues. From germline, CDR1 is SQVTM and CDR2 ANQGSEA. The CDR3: CSVTLGLNYGYTF. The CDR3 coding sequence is TGCAGCGTTACCCTTGGGCTGAACTATGGCTACACCTTC.

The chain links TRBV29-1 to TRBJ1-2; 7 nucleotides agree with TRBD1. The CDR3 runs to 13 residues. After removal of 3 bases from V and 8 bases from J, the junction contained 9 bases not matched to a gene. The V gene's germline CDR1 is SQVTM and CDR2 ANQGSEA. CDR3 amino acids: CSVDGTDRGGYTF. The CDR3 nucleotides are TGCAGCGTTGACGGGACAGACCGGGGGGGCTACACCTTC.

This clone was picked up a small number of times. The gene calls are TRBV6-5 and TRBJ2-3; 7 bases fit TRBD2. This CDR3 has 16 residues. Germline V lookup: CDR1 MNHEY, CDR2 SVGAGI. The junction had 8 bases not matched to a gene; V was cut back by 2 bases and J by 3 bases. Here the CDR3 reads CASSYRLAPTTDTQYF. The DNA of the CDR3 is TGTGCCAGCAGTTACCGACTAGCCCCCACAACAGATACGCAGTATTTT.

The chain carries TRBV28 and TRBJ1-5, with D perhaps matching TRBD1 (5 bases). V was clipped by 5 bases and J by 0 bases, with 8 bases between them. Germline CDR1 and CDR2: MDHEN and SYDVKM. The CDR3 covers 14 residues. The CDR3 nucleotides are TGTGCCAGCAGTCGGACATATAGCAATCAGCCCCAGCATTTT. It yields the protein CASSRTYSNQPQHF.

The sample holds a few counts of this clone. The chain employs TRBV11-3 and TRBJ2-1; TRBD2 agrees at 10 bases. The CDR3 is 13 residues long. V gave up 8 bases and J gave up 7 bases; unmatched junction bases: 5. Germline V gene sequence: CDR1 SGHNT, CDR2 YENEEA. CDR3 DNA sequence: TGTGCCAGCCAACCTAGCGGGGGTAATGAGCAGTTCTTC. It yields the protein CASQPSGGNEQFF.

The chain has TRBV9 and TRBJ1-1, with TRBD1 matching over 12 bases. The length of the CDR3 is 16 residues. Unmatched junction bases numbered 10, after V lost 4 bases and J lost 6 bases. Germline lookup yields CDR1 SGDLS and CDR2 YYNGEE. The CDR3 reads CASSLSGTGGLAEAFF. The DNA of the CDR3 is TGTGCCAGCAGCCTCTCCGGGACAGGGGGCCTGGCTGAAGCTTTCTTT.

This CDR3 is CASSSRRQGYGYTF. Written as DNA, the CDR3 is TGTGCCAGCAGCTCCCGAAGACAGGGTTATGGCTACACCTTC. This chain uses TRBV28 with TRBJ1-2; 7 bases are a match to TRBD1. The V and J ends lost 6 bases and 5 bases, in that order; junction bases with no gene match: 9. Germline assignment: CDR1 MDHEN and CDR2 SYDVKM. The CDR3 runs to 14 residues.

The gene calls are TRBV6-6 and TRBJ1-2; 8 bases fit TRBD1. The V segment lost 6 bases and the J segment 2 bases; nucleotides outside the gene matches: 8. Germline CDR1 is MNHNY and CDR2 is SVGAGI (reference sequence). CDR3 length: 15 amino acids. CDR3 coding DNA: TGTGCCAGCAGCCGGCGACAGGGGCGGAACTATGGCTACACCTTC. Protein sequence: CASSRRQGRNYGYTF.

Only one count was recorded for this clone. The CDR3 DNA reads TGTGCCAGCAGTCCTCCGCCGGGAGGGCCGAGAAATGAGCAGTTCTTC. Encoded protein: CASSPPPGGPRNEQFF. V usage is TRBV27 and J usage is TRBJ2-1, with 8 bases fitting TRBD2. The CDR3 runs to 16 residues. V lost 5 bases, J lost 7 bases, and 13 bases stayed unmatched. CDR1 and CDR2 (germline): MNHEY, SMNVEV (reference sequence).

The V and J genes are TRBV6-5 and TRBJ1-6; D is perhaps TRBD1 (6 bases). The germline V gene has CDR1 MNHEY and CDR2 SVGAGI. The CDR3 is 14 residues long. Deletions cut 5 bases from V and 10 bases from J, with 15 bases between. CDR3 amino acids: CASSPNTGFSPLHF. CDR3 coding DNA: TGTGCCAGCAGTCCAAATACAGGGTTCTCACCCCTCCACTTT.

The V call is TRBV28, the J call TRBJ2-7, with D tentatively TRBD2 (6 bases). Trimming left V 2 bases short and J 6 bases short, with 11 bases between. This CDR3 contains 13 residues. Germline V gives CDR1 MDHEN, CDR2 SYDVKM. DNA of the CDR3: TGTGCCAGCAGTTTAAACGGGGGACGCGAGCAGTACTTC. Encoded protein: CASSLNGGREQYF.

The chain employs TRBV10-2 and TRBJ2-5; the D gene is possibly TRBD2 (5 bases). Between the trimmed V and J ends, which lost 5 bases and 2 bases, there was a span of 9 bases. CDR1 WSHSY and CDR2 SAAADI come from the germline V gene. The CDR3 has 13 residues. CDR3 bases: TGCGCCAGCAGTCGCCTAGCTCAAGAGACCCAGTACTTC. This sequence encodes CASSRLAQETQYF.

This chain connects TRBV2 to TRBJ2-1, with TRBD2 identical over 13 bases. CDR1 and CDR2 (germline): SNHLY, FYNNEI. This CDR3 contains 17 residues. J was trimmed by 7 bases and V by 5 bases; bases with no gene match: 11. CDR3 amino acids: CASSSLAGGPGANEQFF. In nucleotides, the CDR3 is TGTGCCAGCAGTTCACTAGCGGGGGGGCCGGGGGCGAATGAGCAGTTCTTC. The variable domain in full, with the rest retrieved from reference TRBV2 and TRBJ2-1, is EPEVTQTPSHQVTQMGQEVILRCVPISNHLYFYWYRQILGQKVEFLVSFYNNEISEKSEIFDDQFSVERPDGSNFTLKIRSTKLEDSAMYFCASSSLAGGPGANEQFFGPGTRLTVL.

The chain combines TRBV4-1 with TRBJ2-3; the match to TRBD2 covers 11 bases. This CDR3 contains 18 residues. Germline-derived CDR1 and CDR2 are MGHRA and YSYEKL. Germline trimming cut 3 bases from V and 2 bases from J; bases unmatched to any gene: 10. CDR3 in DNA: TGCGCCAGCAGCCACGGTAGCGGGAGGGCCGGGGTCACAGATACGCAGTATTTT. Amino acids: CASSHGSGRAGVTDTQYF.

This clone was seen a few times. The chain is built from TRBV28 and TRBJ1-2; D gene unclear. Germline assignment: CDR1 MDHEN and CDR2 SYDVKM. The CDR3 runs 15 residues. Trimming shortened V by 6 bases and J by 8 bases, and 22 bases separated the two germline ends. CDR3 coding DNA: TGTGCCAGCAGCCCGCCTGCCCAGGCCCCGTCGGGCTACACCTTC. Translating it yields CASSPPAQAPSGYTF.

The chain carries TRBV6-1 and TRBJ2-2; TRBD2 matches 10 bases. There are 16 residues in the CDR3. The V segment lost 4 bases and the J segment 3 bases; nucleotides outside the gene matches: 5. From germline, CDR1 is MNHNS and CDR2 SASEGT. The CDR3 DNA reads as TGTGCCAGCAGTGCCCTAGCGGGGGTCGACACCGGGGAGCTGTTTTTT. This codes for CASSALAGVDTGELFF.

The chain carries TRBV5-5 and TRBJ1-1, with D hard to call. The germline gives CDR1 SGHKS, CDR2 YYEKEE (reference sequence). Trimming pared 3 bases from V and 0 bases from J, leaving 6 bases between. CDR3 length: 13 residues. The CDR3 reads CASSSQLNTEAFF. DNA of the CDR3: TGTGCCAGCAGCTCACAGCTGAACACTGAAGCTTTCTTT. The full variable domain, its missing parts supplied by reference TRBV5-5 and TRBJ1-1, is DAGVTQSPTHLIKTRGQQVTLRCSPISGHKSVSWYQQVLGQGPQFIFQYYEKEERGRGNFPDRFSARQFPNYSSELNVNALLLGDSALYLCASSSQLNTEAFFGQGTRLTVV.

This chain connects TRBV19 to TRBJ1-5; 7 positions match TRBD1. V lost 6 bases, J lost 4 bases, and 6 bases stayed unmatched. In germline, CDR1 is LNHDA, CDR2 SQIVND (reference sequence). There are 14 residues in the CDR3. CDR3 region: CASSPGQLNQPQHF. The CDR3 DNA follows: TGTGCCAGTAGCCCGGGACAGTTAAATCAGCCCCAGCATTTT.

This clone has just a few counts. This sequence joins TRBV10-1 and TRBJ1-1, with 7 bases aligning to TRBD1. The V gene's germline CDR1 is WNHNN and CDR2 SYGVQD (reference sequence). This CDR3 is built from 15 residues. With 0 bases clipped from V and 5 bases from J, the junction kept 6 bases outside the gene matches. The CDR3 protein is CASSESTGRETEAFF. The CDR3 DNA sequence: TGCGCCAGCAGTGAGTCGACAGGGAGAGAGACTGAAGCTTTCTTT.